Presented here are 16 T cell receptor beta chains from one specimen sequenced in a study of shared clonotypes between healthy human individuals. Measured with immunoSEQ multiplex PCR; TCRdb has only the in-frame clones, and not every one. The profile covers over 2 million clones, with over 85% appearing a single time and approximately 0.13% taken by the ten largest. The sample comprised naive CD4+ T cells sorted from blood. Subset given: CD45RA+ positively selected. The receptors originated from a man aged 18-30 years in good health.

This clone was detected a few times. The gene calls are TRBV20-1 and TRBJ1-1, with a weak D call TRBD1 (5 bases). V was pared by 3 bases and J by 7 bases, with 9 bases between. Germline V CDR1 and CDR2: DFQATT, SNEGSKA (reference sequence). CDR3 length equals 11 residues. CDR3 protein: CSASLRGEAFF. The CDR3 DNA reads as TGCAGTGCTAGTTTGAGGGGTGAAGCTTTCTTT.

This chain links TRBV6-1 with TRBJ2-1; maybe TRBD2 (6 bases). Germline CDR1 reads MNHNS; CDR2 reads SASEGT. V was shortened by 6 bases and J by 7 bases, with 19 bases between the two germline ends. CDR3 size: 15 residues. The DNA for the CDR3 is TGTGCCAGCAGGGGACTGGAGGTCTCTTGGAATGAGCAGTTCTTC. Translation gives CASRGLEVSWNEQFF.

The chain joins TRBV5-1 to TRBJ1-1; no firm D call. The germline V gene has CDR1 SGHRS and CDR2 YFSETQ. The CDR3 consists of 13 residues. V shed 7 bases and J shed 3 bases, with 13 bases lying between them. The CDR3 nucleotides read TGCGCCAGCTCTTTCTGGGGAGACACTGAAGCTTTCTTT. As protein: CASSFWGDTEAFF. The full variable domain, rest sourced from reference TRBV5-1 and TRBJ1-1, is KAGVTQTPRYLIKTRGQQVTLSCSPISGHRSVSWYQQTPGQGLQFLFEYFSETQRNKGNFPGRFSGRQFSNSRSEMNVSTLELGDSALYLCASSFWGDTEAFFGQGTRLTVV.

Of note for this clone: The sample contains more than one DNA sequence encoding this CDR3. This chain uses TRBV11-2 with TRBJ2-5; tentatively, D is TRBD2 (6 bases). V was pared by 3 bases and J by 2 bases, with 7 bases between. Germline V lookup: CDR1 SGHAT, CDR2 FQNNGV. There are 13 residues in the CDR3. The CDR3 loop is CASSLGGQETQYF. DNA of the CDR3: TGTGCCAGCAGCTTGGGGGGACAAGAGACCCAGTACTTC.

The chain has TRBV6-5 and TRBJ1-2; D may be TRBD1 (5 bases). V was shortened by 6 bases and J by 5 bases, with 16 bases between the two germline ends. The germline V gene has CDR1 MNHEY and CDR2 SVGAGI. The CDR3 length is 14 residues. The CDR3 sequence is CASSPDSIRYGYTF. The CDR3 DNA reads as TGTGCCAGCAGCCCAGACAGTATACGTTATGGCTACACCTTC.

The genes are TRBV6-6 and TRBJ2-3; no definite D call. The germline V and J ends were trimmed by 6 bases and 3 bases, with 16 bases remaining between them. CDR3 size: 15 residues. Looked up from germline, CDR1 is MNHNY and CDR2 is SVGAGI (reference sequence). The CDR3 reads CASSSRQVGTDTQYF. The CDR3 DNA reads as TGTGCCAGCAGCTCCCGACAAGTTGGTACAGATACGCAGTATTTT.

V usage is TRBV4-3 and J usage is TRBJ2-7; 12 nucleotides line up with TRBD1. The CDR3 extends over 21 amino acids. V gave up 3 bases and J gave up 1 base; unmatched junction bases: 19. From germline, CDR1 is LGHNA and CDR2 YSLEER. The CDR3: CASSQGFRDRGLSKTSYEQYF. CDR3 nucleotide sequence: TGCGCCAGCAGCCAGGGATTCCGGGACAGGGGGCTATCTAAAACATCCTACGAGCAGTACTTC.

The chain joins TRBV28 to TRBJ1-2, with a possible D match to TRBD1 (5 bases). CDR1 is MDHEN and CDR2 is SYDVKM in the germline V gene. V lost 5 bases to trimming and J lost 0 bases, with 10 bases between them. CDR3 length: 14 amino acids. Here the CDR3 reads CASSTGAANYGYTF. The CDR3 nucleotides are TGTGCCAGCAGTACCGGGGCGGCTAACTATGGCTACACCTTC.

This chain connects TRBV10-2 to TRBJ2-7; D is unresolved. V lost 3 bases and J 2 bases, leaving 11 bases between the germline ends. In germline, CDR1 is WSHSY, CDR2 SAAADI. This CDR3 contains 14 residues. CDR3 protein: CASSDLGGTYEQYF. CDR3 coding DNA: TGCGCCAGCAGTGACCTAGGTGGGACCTACGAGCAGTACTTC.

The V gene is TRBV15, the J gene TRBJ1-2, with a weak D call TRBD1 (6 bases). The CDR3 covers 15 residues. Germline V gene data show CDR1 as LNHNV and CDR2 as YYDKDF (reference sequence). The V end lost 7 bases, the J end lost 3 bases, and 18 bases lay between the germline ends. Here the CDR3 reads CATKRDLGGHYGYTF. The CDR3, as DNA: TGTGCCACCAAGAGGGACCTCGGGGGGCACTATGGCTACACCTTC.

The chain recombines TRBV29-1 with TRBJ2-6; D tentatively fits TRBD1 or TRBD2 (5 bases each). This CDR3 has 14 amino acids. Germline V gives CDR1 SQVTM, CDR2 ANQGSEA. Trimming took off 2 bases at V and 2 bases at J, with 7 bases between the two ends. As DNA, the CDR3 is TGCAGCGTTGAAAGAGGGGCTGGGGCCAACGTCCTGACTTTC. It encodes CSVERGAGANVLTF.

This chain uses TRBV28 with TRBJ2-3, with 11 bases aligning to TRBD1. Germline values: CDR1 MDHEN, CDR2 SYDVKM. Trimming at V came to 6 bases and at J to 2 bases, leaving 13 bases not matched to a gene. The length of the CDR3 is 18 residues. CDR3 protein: CASSPSLGTGGYTDTQYF. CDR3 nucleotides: TGTGCCAGCAGCCCCTCACTAGGGACAGGGGGTTACACAGATACGCAGTATTTT.

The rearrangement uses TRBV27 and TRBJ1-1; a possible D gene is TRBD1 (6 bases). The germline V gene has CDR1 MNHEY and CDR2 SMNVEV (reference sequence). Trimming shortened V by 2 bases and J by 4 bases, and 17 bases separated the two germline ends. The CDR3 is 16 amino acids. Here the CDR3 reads CASSLGMGGSSTEAFF. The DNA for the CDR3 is TGTGCCAGCAGTTTAGGGATGGGGGGCTCGAGCACTGAAGCTTTCTTT.

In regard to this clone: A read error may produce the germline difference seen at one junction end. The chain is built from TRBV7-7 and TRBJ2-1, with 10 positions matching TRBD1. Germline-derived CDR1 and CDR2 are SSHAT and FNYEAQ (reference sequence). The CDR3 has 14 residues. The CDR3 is CASSPDRGFGEQFF. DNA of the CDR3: TGTGCTAGCAGCCCGGACAGGGGGTTTGGTGAGCAGTTCTTC.

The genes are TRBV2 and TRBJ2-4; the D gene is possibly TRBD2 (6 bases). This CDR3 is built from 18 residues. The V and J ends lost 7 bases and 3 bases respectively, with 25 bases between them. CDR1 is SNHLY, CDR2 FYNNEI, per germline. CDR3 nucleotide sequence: TGTGCCAGCACCCCCCCGTTAGGAGGGAGTAATGGCAAAAACATTCAGTACTTC. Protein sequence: CASTPPLGGSNGKNIQYF.

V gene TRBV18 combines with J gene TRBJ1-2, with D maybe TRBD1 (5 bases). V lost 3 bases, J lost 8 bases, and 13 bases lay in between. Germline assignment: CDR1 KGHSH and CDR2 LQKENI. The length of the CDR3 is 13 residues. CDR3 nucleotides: TGTGCCAGCTCACCGCCGGGACTTGAAGGCTACACCTTC. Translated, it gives CASSPPGLEGYTF. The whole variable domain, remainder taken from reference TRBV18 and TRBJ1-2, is NAGVMQNPRHLVRRRGQEARLRCSPMKGHSHVYWYRQLPEEGLKFMVYLQKENIIDESGMPKERFSAEFPKEGPSILRIQQVVRGDSAAYFCASSPPGLEGYTFGSGTRLTVV.